The 28 T cell receptor beta chains in this list originate from one sample, sequenced in a study of blood T cell repertoires in COVID-19. Data came from immunoSEQ multiplex PCR; TCRdb stores just in-frame clones and leaves some out. The sample includes fewer than 80,000 clones, less than 90% of them seen just once. Material for sequencing was peripheral blood. These receptors all stem from a human donor in a cohort sampled during active COVID-19.

V is TRBV6-5 and J is TRBJ2-2, with 11 bases lining up with TRBD2. V lost 11 bases to trimming and J lost 8 bases; unmatched junction nucleotides: 13. The length of the CDR3 is 15 residues. CDR1 is MNHEY and CDR2 is SVGAGI in the germline V gene. The CDR3 sequence is CAGGTSGRVSGELFF. CDR3 nucleotide sequence: TGTGCCGGCGGAACTAGCGGGAGAGTGTCTGGGGAGCTGTTTTTT.

J is TRBJ2-1 and V is TRBV5-5; the match to TRBD2 covers 8 bases. The CDR3 totals 15 residues. Germline CDR1 and CDR2: SGHKS and YYEKEE (reference sequence). The trim removed 3 bases at V and 4 bases at J, leaving 6 bases unmatched. CDR3 sequence (DNA): TGTGCCAGCAGCTCGCCCGGGAGGGGGTACAATGAGCAGTTCTTC. Protein sequence: CASSSPGRGYNEQFF.

The rearrangement uses TRBV6-6 and TRBJ2-1, with D tentatively TRBD1 (6 bases). The CDR3 covers 12 residues. The germline gives CDR1 MNHNY, CDR2 SVGAGI (reference sequence). V was trimmed by 6 bases and J by 13 bases, leaving 16 bases between them. CDR3 bases: TGTGCCAGCAGCTCCAGGGGCCCTCGTCAGTTCTTC. Translation gives CASSSRGPRQFF.

J is TRBJ1-5 and V is TRBV20-1, with D perhaps TRBD1 (5 bases). V was shortened by 3 bases and J by 4 bases, with 10 bases between the two germline ends. CDR1 and CDR2 (germline): DFQATT, SNEGSKA (reference sequence). There are 13 residues in the CDR3. The chain's CDR3 is CSASGGVNQPQHF. As DNA, the CDR3 is TGCAGTGCTAGTGGGGGAGTGAATCAGCCCCAGCATTTT.

The chain has TRBV30 and TRBJ1-1; 7 nucleotides line up with TRBD1. The CDR3 is 15 amino acids. Germline CDR1 and CDR2: GTSNPN and SVGIG (reference sequence). The V and J ends lost 0 bases and 2 bases, in that order; junction bases with no gene match: 6. CDR3 residues: CAWSVGGWGNTEAFF. CDR3 nucleotide sequence: TGTGCCTGGAGTGTAGGGGGCTGGGGTAACACTGAAGCTTTCTTT.

The rearrangement links TRBV29-1 to TRBJ2-2; a possible D gene is TRBD1 (6 bases). The CDR3 length is 15 residues. Germline V gene sequence: CDR1 SQVTM, CDR2 ANQGSEA. V dropped 7 bases and J dropped 2 bases, with 17 bases sitting between them. CDR3 DNA sequence: TGCAGCGCTGCGGCGACAGGAGTTAACACCGGGGAGCTGTTTTTT. Protein: CSAAATGVNTGELFF.

The J gene is TRBJ1-2, the V gene TRBV6-1, with 8 nucleotides matching TRBD1. CDR3 size: 14 residues. Germline loops: CDR1 MNHNS, CDR2 SASEGT. V lost 2 bases, J lost 8 bases, and 7 bases stayed unmatched. CDR3 in amino acids: CASSERTGRKGYTF. In DNA form, the CDR3 reads TGTGCCAGCAGTGAAAGGACAGGGCGTAAAGGCTACACCTTC.

The V call is TRBV19, the J call TRBJ2-1, with TRBD2 identical over 8 bases. This CDR3 has 16 amino acids. V dropped 6 bases and J dropped 4; count of bases not matched to a gene: 11. Germline CDR1 LNHDA, CDR2 SQIVND (reference sequence). CDR3 sequence reads: CASSTRLATPYNEQFF. The CDR3, as DNA: TGTGCCAGTAGCACTCGACTAGCGACCCCTTACAATGAGCAGTTCTTC.

The gene calls are TRBV5-1 and TRBJ2-1; 9 nucleotides align to TRBD2. The CDR3 runs 13 residues. V was pared by 5 bases and J by 7 bases, with 4 bases of the junction left unmatched. Germline CDR1 is SGHRS and CDR2 is YFSETQ. CDR3 nucleotides: TGCGCCAGCAGGCCGGGACTAGCAAATGAGCAGTTCTTC. Translating it yields CASRPGLANEQFF.

The J gene is TRBJ2-2, the V gene TRBV5-1; 9 bases are a match to TRBD2. The CDR3 is made up of 17 amino acids. The V gene's germline CDR1 is SGHRS and CDR2 YFSETQ. V lost 6 bases and J lost 2; bases outside the gene matches: 11. This CDR3 reads CASTIMPGTSNTGELFF. The CDR3 DNA follows: TGCGCCAGCACCATAATGCCCGGGACTAGCAACACCGGGGAGCTGTTTTTT.

This chain connects TRBV23-1 to TRBJ2-7; 10 bases agree with TRBD1. TRBV23-1 is placed among ORFs of uncertain function. The CDR3 loop spans 15 amino acids. The ends lost 4 bases at V and 3 bases at J; junction bases unmatched: 6. DNA of the CDR3: TGCGCCAGCAGTCGCCACCGGGACAGGGGCTACGAGCAGTACTTC. Its protein product is CASSRHRDRGYEQYF.

V usage is TRBV7-3 and J usage is TRBJ2-1; 7 bases are a match to TRBD2. The germline CDR1 and CDR2 sequences are SGHTA and FQGTGA. The CDR3 runs to 14 residues. The V segment lost 0 bases and the J segment 6 bases; nucleotides outside the gene matches: 2. The CDR3 spells CASSLTASGNEQFF. CDR3 DNA sequence: TGTGCCAGCAGCTTAACGGCTAGCGGCAATGAGCAGTTCTTC.

In this sample, this clone turned up once. This sequence joins TRBV11-2 and TRBJ1-1; 8 bases match TRBD1. Germline values: CDR1 SGHAT, CDR2 FQNNGV. This CDR3 is built from 17 residues. V was pared by 4 bases and J by 4 bases, with 14 bases of the junction left unmatched. CDR3 coding DNA: TGTGCCAGCAGCTCTAGAGGACAGGGAGTTGGGCGCACTGAAGCTTTCTTT. Its protein is CASSSRGQGVGRTEAFF. Full variable domain (rest looked up from reference TRBV11-2 and TRBJ1-1): EAGVAQSPRYKIIEKRQSVAFWCNPISGHATLYWYQQILGQGPKLLIQFQNNGVVDDSQLPKDRFSAERLKGVDSTLKIQPAKLEDSAVYLCASSSRGQGVGRTEAFFGQGTRLTVV.

The V and J genes are TRBV7-2 and TRBJ2-3; 10 nucleotides line up with TRBD2. V was pared by 1 base and J by 3 bases, with 7 bases of the junction left unmatched. The CDR3 consists of 17 residues. The germline gives CDR1 SGHTA, CDR2 FQGNSA. CDR3 in amino acids: CASSLGLAGKTTDTQYF. DNA for the CDR3: TGTGCCAGCAGCTTAGGACTAGCGGGCAAGACTACAGATACGCAGTATTTT.

The V call is TRBV2, the J call TRBJ2-2, with a weak D call TRBD1 (5 bases). Germline V gene sequence: CDR1 SNHLY, CDR2 FYNNEI. V was shortened by 4 bases and J by 2 bases, with 17 bases between the two germline ends. This CDR3 is built from 17 residues. The CDR3 loop is CASSGAGMGPNTGELFF. As DNA, the CDR3 is TGTGCCAGCAGTGGGGCAGGGATGGGGCCAAACACCGGGGAGCTGTTTTTT. The full variable domain, completed using reference TRBV2 and TRBJ2-2, is EPEVTQTPSHQVTQMGQEVILRCVPISNHLYFYWYRQILGQKVEFLVSFYNNEISEKSEIFDDQFSVERPDGSNFTLKIRSTKLEDSAMYFCASSGAGMGPNTGELFFGEGSRLTVL.

The V call is TRBV11-3, the J call TRBJ2-1; TRBD2 agrees at 7 bases. The CDR3 is made up of 14 amino acids. The J segment lost 7 bases and the V segment lost 3 bases, leaving 6 bases of the junction unmatched. Germline-derived CDR1 and CDR2 are SGHNT and YENEEA. CDR3 DNA sequence: TGTGCCAGCAGCTTGCGCGGGAGTAAAAATGAGCAGTTCTTC. It is translated as CASSLRGSKNEQFF. Complete variable domain (other parts from reference TRBV11-3 and TRBJ2-1): EAGVVQSPRYKIIEKKQPVAFWCNPISGHNTLYWYLQNLGQGPELLIRYENEEAVDDSQLPKDRFSAERLKGVDSTLKIQPAELGDSAVYLCASSLRGSKNEQFFGPGTRLTVL.

The genes are TRBV20-1 and TRBJ2-7, with D possibly matching TRBD2 (6 bases). The germline V and J ends were trimmed by 6 bases and 3 bases, with 9 bases remaining between them. This CDR3 has 11 amino acids. The germline CDR1 and CDR2 sequences are DFQATT and SNEGSKA (reference sequence). CDR3 in DNA: TGCAGTGCCCGGGGGAACTACGAGCAGTACTTC. It encodes CSARGNYEQYF.

The chain carries TRBV15 and TRBJ1-4; 7 nucleotides line up with TRBD1. This CDR3 comprises 17 residues. The germline V gene encodes CDR1 LNHNV and CDR2 YYDKDF (reference sequence). J lost 0 bases, V lost 1 base, and 5 bases had no gene match. The CDR3 DNA reads as TGTGCCACCAGCAGAGGATCAGGGGGTACAACTAATGAAAAACTGTTTTTT. Translating gives CATSRGSGGTTNEKLFF.

The chain is built from TRBV12-3 or TRBV12-4 and TRBJ2-1; 10 nucleotides agree with TRBD2. The CDR3 spans 13 residues. V lost 6 bases to trimming and J lost 6 bases; unmatched junction nucleotides: 2. CDR3: CASSASGSNEQFF. The CDR3 DNA reads TGTGCCAGCAGCGCTAGCGGGAGCAATGAGCAGTTCTTC.

The genes are TRBV5-4 and TRBJ1-6; possibly TRBD1 for D (6 bases). Deletions cut 4 bases from V and 10 bases from J, with 15 bases between. The germline V gene encodes CDR1 SGHNT and CDR2 YYREEE (reference sequence). The CDR3 covers 14 residues. The CDR3 sequence: CASSADRTDSPLHF. For the CDR3, the DNA is TGTGCCAGCAGCGCGGACAGAACAGACTCACCCCTCCACTTT.

This chain joins TRBV7-3 and TRBJ2-3; TRBD2 matches at 11 bases. After removal of 2 bases from V and 1 base from J, the junction contained 5 bases not matched to a gene. The germline CDR1 and CDR2 sequences are SGHTA and FQGTGA. CDR3 length: 17 amino acids. CDR3 coding DNA: TGTGCCAGCAGCTTATTAGCGGGGGGGCCGGGCACAGATACGCAGTATTTT. Its protein is CASSLLAGGPGTDTQYF.

This chain joins TRBV5-4 and TRBJ2-3; D not resolved. CDR3 size: 17 residues. In germline, CDR1 is SGHNT, CDR2 YYREEE (reference sequence). Trimming left V 1 base short and J 0 bases short, with 15 bases between. CDR3 DNA sequence: TGTGCCAGCAGCTTGTTCACGGGTTCCCGTAGCACAGATACGCAGTATTTT. Protein: CASSLFTGSRSTDTQYF.

The genes are TRBV5-1 and TRBJ1-2, with 9 bases that match TRBD1. After removal of 0 bases from V and 6 bases from J, the junction contained 12 bases not matched to a gene. The germline CDR1 and CDR2 sequences are SGHRS and YFSETQ. This CDR3 has 17 residues. The DNA for the CDR3 is TGCGCCAGCAGCTTGGAGGTGAGGGGACAGGGATTGGATGGCTACACCTTC. Encoded protein: CASSLEVRGQGLDGYTF.

Written as DNA, the CDR3 is TGTGCCACCCGGACTAGCGGGGCAACAGATACGCAGTATTTT. As protein: CATRTSGATDTQYF. The gene calls are TRBV10-3 and TRBJ2-3; 12 bases agree with TRBD2. V lost 10 bases and J lost 3; bases outside the gene matches: 5. Germline-derived CDR1 and CDR2 are ENHRY and SYGVKD. This CDR3 has 14 amino acids.

CDR3 DNA: TGTGCCAGCAGCCCGGGGAGGGGACATTCACCCCTCCACTTT. This codes for CASSPGRGHSPLHF. V and J are TRBV3-1 (or the pseudogene TRBV3-2) and TRBJ1-6, with a possible D match to TRBD1 (5 bases). Germline lookup yields CDR1 LGHDT and CDR2 YNNKEL (reference sequence). There are 14 residues in the CDR3. V was pared by 4 bases and J by 8 bases, with 12 bases between.

The chain couples TRBV6-6 to TRBJ2-1, with 11 bases matching TRBD2. Germline-derived CDR1 and CDR2 are MNHNY and SVGAGI (reference sequence). The CDR3 is 16 amino acids. The junction had 4 bases not matched to a gene; V was cut back by 2 bases and J by 4 bases. The CDR3 spells CASSYTTSGGYNEQFF. The CDR3 coding sequence is TGTGCCAGCAGTTACACTACTAGCGGGGGATACAATGAGCAGTTCTTC.

The J gene is TRBJ2-5, the V gene TRBV6-1; 7 bases agree with TRBD2. The germline gives CDR1 MNHNS, CDR2 SASEGT. J lost 3 bases, V lost 1 base, and 2 bases had no gene match. The CDR3 extends over 14 amino acids. The CDR3 DNA is TGTGCCAGCAGTGAAGGGGGGACTAAAGAGACCCAGTACTTC. It encodes CASSEGGTKETQYF.

This clone was found once. The chain's CDR3 is CASSSEQGFTEAFF. The DNA for the CDR3 is TGCGCCAGCAGCTCGGAACAGGGTTTCACTGAAGCTTTCTTT. The V gene is TRBV5-1, the J gene TRBJ1-1; maybe TRBD1 (6 bases). Trimming left V 3 bases short and J 4 bases short, with 13 bases between. The CDR3 consists of 14 residues. From germline, CDR1 is SGHRS and CDR2 YFSETQ. Supplemented by reference TRBV5-1 and TRBJ1-1, the full variable domain reads KAGVTQTPRYLIKTRGQQVTLSCSPISGHRSVSWYQQTPGQGLQFLFEYFSETQRNKGNFPGRFSGRQFSNSRSEMNVSTLELGDSALYLCASSSEQGFTEAFFGQGTRLTVV.